The clone carrying this T cell receptor (beta chain) was recorded a few times. Antigen specificity is unknown. The length of the CDR3 is 12 residues. CDR1 and CDR2 (germline): SEHNR, FQNEAQ (reference sequence). V gave up 5 bases and J gave up 8 bases, with 12 bases separating them. These data are taken from a study of shared clonotypes between healthy human individuals. Study-wide results and caveats: In contrast to clonotypes shared by all four donors, non-shared clonotypes had lower generation probabilities.

Method: immunoSEQ multiplex PCR; TCRdb's copy keeps in-frame clones and lacks some. This table holds about 980,000 clones, roughly 72% found once. V is TRBV7-9 and J is TRBJ1-1; D possibly corresponds to TRBD1 (5 bases). The sequenced sample was memory CD4+ T cells sorted from blood. Subset: CD45RA-negative fraction. The TCR originated in a man aged 18 to 29 in good health. CDR3 DNA: TGTGCCAGCAGCCACCGGGACGGAGAAGCTTTCTTT. This encodes CASSHRDGEAFF.